This T cell receptor (beta chain) was captured by sequencing in a study of T cells in localized non-small cell lung cancer. Regarding the study as a whole: Adjacent uninvolved lung had the highest clonality, suggesting focused antigen responses. Appearances in adjacent lung were noted for a median around 55 of the top 100 tumor clones. Because researchers sequenced only one region of the tumor, heterogeneity is still possible.

A word on this clone: Its antigen remains unidentified.

Libraries were prepared by immunoSEQ multiplex PCR; TCRdb keeps only in-frame clonotypes and omits some of them. The sample shows 75,000 to 95,000 clones, roughly 75% of them seen only once. The CDR3 is made up of 12 amino acids. The germline V gene has CDR1 SNHLY and CDR2 FYNNEI. V and J are TRBV2 and TRBJ2-5; the D is unclear. Gene TRBJ2-7 matches the end of the DNA better, so the J call may be wrong. Sequences were derived from PBMCs, sampled before any cancer treatment. The sequence was obtained from a man aged 40 to 75 with stage II squamous cell lung carcinoma. This chain's CDR3 is CATGRNSYEQYF. In DNA form, the CDR3 reads TGTGCCACCGGTCGGAATTCTTACGAGCAGTACTTC.